This record looks at one T cell receptor (beta chain) sequence and its context. What it recognizes is unknown. These data belong to a study of memory CD4+ T cells and cytomegalovirus serostatus. Overall study context: Healthy Belgian adult donors included 9 or 10 CMV-positive and around 25 CMV-negative people.

Germline V CDR1 and CDR2: SGDLS, YYNGEE. CDR3 length: 10 residues. The V end lost 8 bases, the J end lost 5 bases, and 7 bases lay between the germline ends. Original processing notes: Out-of-frame sequences were removed, leaving 2 million to 2.5 million distinct TCRbeta sequences. Only in-frame clones appear in the TCRdb table, and some are missing; sequencing was by immunoSEQ multiplex PCR. The V and J calls and clone size are taken from that table; D and trimming were inferred from the DNA. The profile covers tens of thousands of clones, with roughly 84% appearing a single time and around 0.5% taken by the ten largest. General observations from the study: The CMV-associated TCR signature appears largely within the CD4+ memory repertoire.

The sort gate was single viable CD3+CD4+CD8-CD45RO+ cells for memory CD4+ T cells. Serum IgG to CMV pp150, pp28, p38 and p52 defined serostatus. Sequencing input: memory CD4+ T cells from blood. The source is an adult in good health and CMV-seronegative. Some clones in this sample may be carry-over from other donors' samples. The V call is TRBV9, the J call TRBJ2-5; tentative D call: TRBD2 (5 bases). This CDR3 reads CASGEETQYF. CDR3 nucleotide sequence: TGTGCCAGTGGGGAGGAGACCCAGTACTTC.